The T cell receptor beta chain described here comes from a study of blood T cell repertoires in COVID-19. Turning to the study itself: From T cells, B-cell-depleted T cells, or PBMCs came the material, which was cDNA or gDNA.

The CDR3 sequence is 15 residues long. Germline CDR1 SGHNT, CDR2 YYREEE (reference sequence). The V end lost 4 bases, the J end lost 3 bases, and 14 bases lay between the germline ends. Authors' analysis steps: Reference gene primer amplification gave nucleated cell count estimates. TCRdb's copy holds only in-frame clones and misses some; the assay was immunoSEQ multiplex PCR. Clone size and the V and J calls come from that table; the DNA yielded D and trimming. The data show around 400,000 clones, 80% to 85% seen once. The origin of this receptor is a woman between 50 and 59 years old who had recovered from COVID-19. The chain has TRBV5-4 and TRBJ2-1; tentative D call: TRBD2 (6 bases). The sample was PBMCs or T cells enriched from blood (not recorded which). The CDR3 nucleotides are TGTGCCAGCAGCCAACCGGGAGTAGGCTACAATGAGCAGTTCTTC. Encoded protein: CASSQPGVGYNEQFF.